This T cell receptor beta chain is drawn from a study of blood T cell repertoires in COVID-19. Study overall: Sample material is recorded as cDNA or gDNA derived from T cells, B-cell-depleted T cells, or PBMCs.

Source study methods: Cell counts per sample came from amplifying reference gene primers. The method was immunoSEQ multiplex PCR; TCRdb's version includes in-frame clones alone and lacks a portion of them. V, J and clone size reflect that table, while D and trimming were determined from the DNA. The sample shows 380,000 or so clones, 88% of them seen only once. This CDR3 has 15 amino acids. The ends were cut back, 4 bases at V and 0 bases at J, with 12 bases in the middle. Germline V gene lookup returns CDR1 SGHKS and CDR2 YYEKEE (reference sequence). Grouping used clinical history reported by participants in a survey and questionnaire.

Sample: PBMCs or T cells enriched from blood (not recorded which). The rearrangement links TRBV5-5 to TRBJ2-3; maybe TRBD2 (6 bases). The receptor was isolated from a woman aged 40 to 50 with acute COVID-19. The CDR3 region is CASSPGRGSTDTQYF. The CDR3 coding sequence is TGTGCCAGCAGCCCCGGGAGAGGTAGCACAGATACGCAGTATTTT.